This T cell receptor (beta chain) derives from a study of T cell responses to AZD1222 COVID-19 vaccine. Across the study: Second-dose groups at about 4 or about 12 weeks were pooled. Study-wide results and caveats: Unmutated variant regions reportedly attract nearly half of all spike-specific TCRs. Mostly white British, mostly female donors; authors suggested clonal diversity may be underestimated. Dominant at 160-218 and 743-854, vaccine-associated CD4 TCRs also spanned spike.

The CDR3 covers 16 residues. The ends were cut back, 3 bases at V and 4 bases at J, with 16 bases in the middle. From germline, CDR1 is SGHRS and CDR2 YFSETQ. Sequencing used immunoSEQ multiplex PCR; TCRdb keeps in-frame clones, though not all of them. The sample holds 120,000 to 150,000 clones, 90% to 95% seen once. Turning to this clone: As yet, its antigen is unknown.

The sample consisted of peripheral blood, taken on day 0 of AZD1222 vaccination. The origin of this receptor is an adult in good health. This rearrangement joins TRBV5-1 to TRBJ2-2, with D possibly TRBD2 on 7 matching bases. CDR3 in DNA: TGCGCCAGCAGCTCCTCCGGGGGGCGTAGCACCGGGGAGCTGTTTTTT. It encodes CASSSSGGRSTGELFF.